Listed here are 18 T cell receptor beta chains from one sample, sequenced in a study of untreated major depressive disorder. The protocol was immunoSEQ multiplex PCR, while the TCRdb copy is restricted to in-frame clones and leaves out a portion. This table holds nearly 20,000 clones, under 90% found once. Specimen: CD4+ T cells from PBMCs. The origin of the receptors is a woman aged 25 to 39 in good health.

On this clone: In the same sample, other DNA sequences code for this CDR3. This rearrangement joins TRBV7-2 to TRBJ2-6; possibly TRBD1 for D (6 bases). Trimming removed 1 base from V and 2 bases from J, with 9 bases in between. The CDR3 has 16 amino acids. Germline loops: CDR1 SGHTA, CDR2 FQGNSA. The CDR3 protein is CASSLGPGAGANVLTF. The CDR3 DNA follows: TGTGCCAGCAGCTTAGGGCCAGGGGCTGGGGCCAACGTCCTGACTTTC.

The V gene is TRBV6-4, the J gene TRBJ2-1, with 11 bases fitting TRBD2. The junction had 8 bases not matched to a gene; V was cut back by 5 bases and J by 5 bases. The length of the CDR3 is 16 residues. Germline V gene sequence: CDR1 MRHNA, CDR2 SNTAGT. CDR3 residues: CASSPSEGLADNEQFF. The CDR3 coding sequence is TGTGCCAGCAGTCCTTCCGAGGGACTAGCGGACAATGAGCAGTTCTTC.

The V gene is TRBV2, the J gene TRBJ2-3; D is undetermined. Germline lookup yields CDR1 SNHLY and CDR2 FYNNEI. The V end was cut by 2 bases, the J end by 3 bases, with 0 bases between. This CDR3 has 11 residues. Here the CDR3 DNA reads TGTGCCAGCAGTGAAACAGATACGCAGTATTTT. Its translation is CASSETDTQYF.

The chain uses TRBV7-8 and TRBJ2-7, with D perhaps TRBD2 (6 bases). Trimming stripped 5 bases from V and 0 bases from J, with 14 bases between. CDR1 SGHVS and CDR2 FQNEAQ come from the germline V gene. CDR3 size: 15 residues. Here the CDR3 DNA reads TGTGCCAGCAGCCCCTCTAGCGTTTTCTCCTACGAGCAGTACTTC. This codes for CASSPSSVFSYEQYF.

V usage is TRBV4-2 and J usage is TRBJ2-3; 12 nucleotides match TRBD2. After removal of 3 bases from V and 4 bases from J, the junction contained 17 bases not matched to a gene. The CDR3 is 20 residues long. Germline V gene lookup returns CDR1 LGHNA and CDR2 YNFKEQ. Here the CDR3 DNA reads TGTGCCAGCAGCCAGGAAGCGACTAGCGGGAGATTGGGGACGGCAGATACGCAGTATTTT. Its translation: CASSQEATSGRLGTADTQYF.

The chain uses TRBV4-2 and TRBJ2-2; no definite D call. The ends were cut back, 0 bases at V and 6 bases at J, with 11 bases in the middle. This CDR3 has 15 residues. The germline V gene has CDR1 LGHNA and CDR2 YNFKEQ. DNA of the CDR3: TGTGCCAGCAGCCAAGAGGTCAGCGAACCCGGGGAGCTGTTTTTT. Protein sequence: CASSQEVSEPGELFF.

The chain couples TRBV28 to TRBJ1-2, with D unclear. V lost 6 bases, J lost 7 bases, and 12 bases lay in between. The CDR3 extends over 12 amino acids. CDR1 is MDHEN, CDR2 SYDVKM, per germline. Written as DNA, the CDR3 is TGTGCCAGCAGCAACAACCCAGGTGGCTACACCTTC. It encodes CASSNNPGGYTF.

This chain uses TRBV7-2 with TRBJ2-7, with 11 bases aligning to TRBD2. The CDR3 loop spans 17 amino acids. J was trimmed by 6 bases and V by 4 bases; bases with no gene match: 14. CDR1 and CDR2 (germline): SGHTA, FQGNSA. CDR3 loop: CASSSSPLLAGVREQYF. Here the CDR3 DNA reads TGTGCCAGCAGCTCCTCACCCTTACTAGCGGGAGTCCGCGAGCAGTACTTC.

The V gene is TRBV7-9, the J gene TRBJ1-4; maybe TRBD1 (6 bases). Germline V gives CDR1 SEHNR, CDR2 FQNEAQ (reference sequence). This CDR3 region has 15 residues. V dropped 7 bases and J dropped 7 bases, with 19 bases sitting between them. The CDR3 nucleotides read TGTGCCAGCACCAAAGGGGGGACCGGACGTGAAAAACTGTTTTTT. Translating gives CASTKGGTGREKLFF.

This clone was seen only a few times. The chain couples TRBV23-1 to TRBJ2-7; D uncertain. TRBV23-1 carries the ORF label, with uncertain function. V gave up 4 bases and J gave up 3 bases, with 4 bases separating them. The CDR3 spans 11 residues. The chain's CDR3 is CASSRIYEQYF. The CDR3 DNA follows: TGCGCCAGCAGTCGGATCTACGAGCAGTACTTC.

The chain recombines TRBV4-3 with TRBJ1-2, with 8 bases matching TRBD1. The CDR3 is made up of 16 amino acids. J gave up 1 base and V 1 base, and 5 bases lay outside the gene matches. In germline, CDR1 is LGHNA, CDR2 YSLEER. The CDR3 spells CASSQAGTGYNYGYTF. CDR3 DNA: TGCGCCAGCAGCCAAGCCGGGACAGGCTATAACTATGGCTACACCTTC.

CDR3 sequence reads: CASSLVPQVEQYF. DNA of the CDR3: TGTGCCAGCAGCTTAGTACCCCAGGTCGAGCAGTACTTC. The V and J genes are TRBV7-2 and TRBJ2-7; D is unclear. The CDR3 spans 13 residues. The V gene lost 1 base and the J gene lost 6 bases, with 10 bases spanning the gap. CDR1 SGHTA and CDR2 FQGNSA come from the germline V gene.

This clone was seen once. The genes are TRBV10-3 and TRBJ2-1, with 13 positions matching TRBD2. This CDR3 contains 16 residues. V was pared by 5 bases and J by 8 bases, with 9 bases of the junction left unmatched. Germline V gene lookup returns CDR1 ENHRY and CDR2 SYGVKD. The chain's CDR3 is CAISSSGTSGAHEQFF. CDR3 in DNA: TGTGCCATCAGTAGCTCCGGGACTAGCGGGGCCCATGAGCAGTTCTTC.

V and J are TRBV18 and TRBJ2-7; D is unclear. The length of the CDR3 is 13 residues. In germline, CDR1 is KGHSH, CDR2 LQKENI. V lost 2 bases and J lost 3, with 8 bases in between. CDR3 DNA: TGTGCCAGCTCACCAATTCGAGACTACGAGCAGTACTTC. Its protein product is CASSPIRDYEQYF.

V and J are TRBV7-2 and TRBJ1-6; weak D call: TRBD1 (6 bases). Trimming shortened V by 1 base and J by 15 bases, and 13 bases separated the two germline ends. Germline V gene lookup returns CDR1 SGHTA and CDR2 FQGNSA. The CDR3 runs to 13 residues. CDR3 coding DNA: TGTGCCAGCAGCTTAGACCCAGGGGACTACCTCCACTTT. Its protein is CASSLDPGDYLHF. The variable domain in full, with the rest retrieved from reference TRBV7-2 and TRBJ1-6, is GAGVSQSPSNKVTEKGKDVELRCDPISGHTALYWYRQSLGQGLEFLIYFQGNSAPDKSGLPSDRFSAERTGGSVSTLTIQRTQQEDSAVYLCASSLDPGDYLHFGNGTRLTVT.

CDR3 residues: CSVGRQGWEQFF. The CDR3 region has the DNA TGCAGCGTTGGGAGACAGGGGTGGGAGCAGTTCTTC. The J gene is TRBJ2-1, the V gene TRBV29-1; 8 bases map to TRBD1. Looked up from germline, CDR1 is SQVTM and CDR2 is ANQGSEA. The CDR3 extends over 12 amino acids. V dropped 4 bases and J dropped 10; count of bases not matched to a gene: 6.

The V and J genes are TRBV5-1 and TRBJ2-7, with 8 bases aligning to TRBD1. J lost 6 bases, V lost 4 bases, and 12 bases had no gene match. The germline V gene encodes CDR1 SGHRS and CDR2 YFSETQ. The CDR3 covers 15 residues. CDR3 amino acids: CASSTRQGASREQYF. The CDR3 DNA reads as TGCGCCAGCAGCACAAGGCAGGGGGCGTCTCGCGAGCAGTACTTC.

The chain is built from TRBV25-1 and TRBJ1-1; D is uncertain. With 2 bases removed from V and 1 base from J, the gap between germline ends came to 8 bases. The CDR3 is 14 amino acids. In germline, CDR1 is MGHDK, CDR2 SYGVNS. CDR3 residues: CASSETAWNTEAFF. DNA for the CDR3: TGTGCCAGCAGTGAAACAGCCTGGAACACTGAAGCTTTCTTT.